These 14 T cell receptor beta chains share one sample of origin, sequenced in a study of control samples from healthy donors and cancer patients (dated by TCRdb to the early 2020s). Libraries came from the immunoSEQ multiplex PCR assay. In TCRdb, the immuneACCESS table is reduced to in-frame sequences with V and J assigned. These tables do not hold every clone; where another copy was compared, an unresolved V gene accounts for under half, and the others remain unexplained. Across this sample there are tens of thousands of clones, with 89% seen only once. Clones ranked in the top ten supply roughly 1.5% of the sample. The sample taken for sequencing was PBMCs. The source is a man aged 40-49 years with colorectal cancer.

The chain employs TRBV10-2 and TRBJ2-7; the D is unclear. CDR3 length: 13 amino acids. The V gene lost 9 bases and the J gene lost 4 bases, with 16 bases spanning the gap. The germline gives CDR1 WSHSY, CDR2 SAAADI. The CDR3 loop is CASRTRDRYEQYF. CDR3 nucleotides: TGCGCCAGTCGGACGAGAGATAGGTACGAGCAGTACTTC.

The J gene is TRBJ1-1, the V gene TRBV6-5, with D possibly matching TRBD1 (5 bases). Trimming pared 6 bases from V and 3 bases from J, leaving 17 bases between. There are 15 residues in the CDR3. Germline V gene sequence: CDR1 MNHEY, CDR2 SVGAGI. CDR3 loop: CASRILRGGDTEAFF. The CDR3 DNA reads as TGTGCCAGCAGAATATTGAGGGGAGGCGACACTGAAGCTTTCTTT.

This clone showed up just once. V is TRBV6-2 or TRBV6-3 and J is TRBJ2-1, with TRBD1 matching over 11 bases. The CDR3 runs to 15 residues. Germline CDR1 is MNHEY and CDR2 is SVGEGT. V trimming: 5 bases; J trimming: 8 bases; junction bases outside the gene matches: 8. The CDR3 nucleotides read TGTGCCAGCAGTCCGGACAGGGGGCGTTTCGATGAGCAGTTCTTC. Encoded protein: CASSPDRGRFDEQFF.

This chain connects TRBV5-5 to TRBJ1-2; D is ambiguous. The CDR3 extends over 13 amino acids. V was cut by 6 bases and J by 4 bases, with 13 bases left in between. CDR1 is SGHKS, CDR2 YYEKEE, per germline (reference sequence). CDR3 in amino acids: CASTPLVSYGYTF. As DNA, the CDR3 is TGTGCCAGCACCCCCTTGGTTTCCTATGGCTACACCTTC.

The V gene is TRBV7-2, the J gene TRBJ1-5, with D perhaps matching TRBD1 (5 bases). The CDR3 has 15 residues. CDR1 and CDR2 (germline): SGHTA, FQGNSA. Trimming took off 0 bases at V and 6 bases at J, with 12 bases between the two ends. CDR3 protein: CASSLAHGGGQPQHF. CDR3 bases: TGTGCCAGCAGCTTAGCGCATGGGGGTGGTCAGCCCCAGCATTTT. The full variable domain, rest sourced from reference TRBV7-2 and TRBJ1-5, is GAGVSQSPSNKVTEKGKDVELRCDPISGHTALYWYRQSLGQGLEFLIYFQGNSAPDKSGLPSDRFSAERTGGSVSTLTIQRTQQEDSAVYLCASSLAHGGGQPQHFGDGTRLSIL.

V gene TRBV11-2 combines with J gene TRBJ2-3; D possibly corresponds to TRBD2 (6 bases). The CDR3 totals 16 residues. Looked up from germline, CDR1 is SGHAT and CDR2 is FQNNGV. V gave up 1 base and J gave up 2 bases, with 13 bases separating them. The CDR3: CASSLVEGLTTDTQYF. The CDR3 DNA follows: TGTGCCAGCAGCTTAGTGGAGGGCCTAACCACAGATACGCAGTATTTT.

The chain has TRBV29-1 and TRBJ2-3; TRBD1 might be the D (6 bases). The V gene's germline CDR1 is SQVTM and CDR2 ANQGSEA. The CDR3 is 15 residues long. Trimming took off 4 bases at V and 0 bases at J, with 14 bases between the two ends. CDR3 nucleotides: TGCAGCGTTGGCCAGGGGCTTACAAGCACAGATACGCAGTATTTT. Its protein is CSVGQGLTSTDTQYF.

The chain employs TRBV7-9 and TRBJ2-1; D uncertain. Per the germline V gene, CDR1 is SEHNR and CDR2 is FQNEAQ (reference sequence). The CDR3 covers 16 residues. Trimming shortened V by 7 bases and J by 0 bases, and 16 bases separated the two germline ends. The CDR3 nucleotides are TGTGCCAGCATCCCCGCCAGTTCCTCCTCCTACAATGAGCAGTTCTTC. Translation gives CASIPASSSSYNEQFF.

With respect to this clone: The junction departs from germline at one end; a sequencing error may be responsible. The rearrangement links TRBV7-7 to TRBJ2-5; 8 bases map to TRBD2. Germline V gene data show CDR1 as SSHAT and CDR2 as FNYEAQ (reference sequence). The CDR3 sequence is 15 residues long. The CDR3 DNA reads as TGTGCTAGCAGCTTAGCGGGACTGGTCCAAGAGACCCAGTACTTC. Amino acid sequence: CASSLAGLVQETQYF. The complete variable domain, with remaining parts taken from reference TRBV7-7 and TRBJ2-5, reads GAGVSQSPRYKVTKRGQDVTLRCDPISSHATLYWYQQALGQGPEFLTYFNYEAQPDKSGLPSDRFSAERPEGSISTLTIQRTEQRDSAMYRCASSLAGLVQETQYFGPGTRLLVL.

The rearrangement joins TRBV7-2 to TRBJ2-1; D gene uncertain. In germline, CDR1 is SGHTA, CDR2 FQGNSA. V was trimmed by 5 bases and J by 4 bases, leaving 15 bases between them. There are 15 residues in the CDR3. CDR3 loop: CASSQEVGFYNEQFF. The DNA of the CDR3 is TGTGCCAGCAGCCAAGAGGTAGGATTTTACAATGAGCAGTTCTTC.

The V call is TRBV28, the J call TRBJ1-5, with no clear D. With 3 bases removed from V and 2 bases from J, the gap between germline ends came to 8 bases. CDR3 length equals 14 residues. Germline V gives CDR1 MDHEN, CDR2 SYDVKM. The CDR3 protein is CASSFLEGNQPQHF. In DNA form, the CDR3 reads TGTGCCAGCAGTTTTTTGGAGGGCAATCAGCCCCAGCATTTT.

The chain carries TRBV18 and TRBJ2-1; 11 nucleotides line up with TRBD2. The V and J ends lost 3 bases and 7 bases, in that order; junction bases with no gene match: 5. The CDR3 runs to 15 residues. CDR1 is KGHSH and CDR2 is LQKENI in the germline V gene. This chain's CDR3 is CASSPGLAERNEQFF. The CDR3 DNA is TGTGCCAGCTCACCGGGACTAGCGGAGAGAAATGAGCAGTTCTTC.

This chain joins TRBV2 and TRBJ2-2; no firm D call. Germline CDR1 reads SNHLY; CDR2 reads FYNNEI. CDR3 size: 14 residues. V was cut by 5 bases and J by 3 bases, with 10 bases left in between. Here the CDR3 reads CASSRQDYTGELFF. In DNA form, the CDR3 reads TGTGCCAGCAGTCGGCAAGACTACACCGGGGAGCTGTTTTTT.

V and J are TRBV6-5 and TRBJ1-5; no clear D gene. The CDR3 has 13 residues. CDR1 is MNHEY, CDR2 SVGAGI, per germline. V was shortened by 4 bases and J by 7 bases, with 11 bases between the two germline ends. CDR3 DNA: TGTGCCAGCAGTTCCCTTGTTGGGCAGCCCCAGCATTTT. Its protein is CASSSLVGQPQHF.